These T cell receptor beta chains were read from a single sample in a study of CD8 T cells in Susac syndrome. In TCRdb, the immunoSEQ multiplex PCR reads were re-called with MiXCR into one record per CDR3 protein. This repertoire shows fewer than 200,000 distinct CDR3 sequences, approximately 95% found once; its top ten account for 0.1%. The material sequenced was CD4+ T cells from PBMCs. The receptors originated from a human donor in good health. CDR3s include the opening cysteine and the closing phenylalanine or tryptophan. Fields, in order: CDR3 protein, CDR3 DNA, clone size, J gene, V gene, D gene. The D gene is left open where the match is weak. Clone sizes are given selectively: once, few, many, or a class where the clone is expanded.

CDR3aa: CSARGRNSANYGYTF
CDR3nt: TGCAGTGCTAGAGGAAGGAACAGCGCTAACTATGGCTACACCTTC
abundance: NA
j_gene: TRBJ1-2
v_gene: TRBV20-1
d_gene: NA

CDR3aa: CSARPLENEQFF
CDR3nt: TGCAGTGCTAGACCACTAGAAAATGAGCAGTTCTTC
abundance: NA
j_gene: TRBJ2-1
v_gene: TRBV20-1
d_gene: NA

CDR3aa: CASSLTQGYEQYF
CDR3nt: TGTGCCAGCAGCTTAACCCAGGGTTACGAGCAGTACTTC
abundance: few
j_gene: TRBJ2-7
v_gene: TRBV7-2
d_gene: NA

CDR3aa: CAWSLTVNTEAFF
CDR3nt: TGTGCCTGGAGTTTGACGGTGAACACTGAAGCTTTCTTT
abundance: NA
j_gene: TRBJ1-1
v_gene: TRBV30
d_gene: NA

CDR3aa: CASSLTGLVHEQFF
CDR3nt: TGTGCCAGCAGCTTAACAGGACTAGTTCATGAGCAGTTCTTC
abundance: NA
j_gene: TRBJ2-1
v_gene: TRBV7-3
d_gene: TRBD2

CDR3aa: CASSLARGQGWETQYF
CDR3nt: TGTGCCAGCAGCTTAGCGCGAGGACAGGGTTGGGAGACCCAGTACTTC
abundance: NA
j_gene: TRBJ2-5
v_gene: TRBV7-9
d_gene: TRBD1

CDR3aa: CASSTRQAGQETQYF
CDR3nt: TGTGCCAGCAGCACCCGTCAGGCAGGACAAGAGACCCAGTACTTC
abundance: NA
j_gene: TRBJ2-5
v_gene: TRBV11-1
d_gene: NA

CDR3aa: CSARDLAGGPRGTDTQYF
CDR3nt: TGCAGTGCTAGAGACCTAGCGGGAGGGCCTAGAGGGACAGATACGCAGTATTTT
abundance: once
j_gene: TRBJ2-3
v_gene: TRBV20-1
d_gene: TRBD2

CDR3aa: CASSSDSGPYNEQFF
CDR3nt: TGTGCCAGCAGCTCAGACTCGGGCCCTTACAATGAGCAGTTCTTC
abundance: NA
j_gene: TRBJ2-1
v_gene: TRBV7-9
d_gene: NA

CDR3aa: CASSVEGGRYNEQFF
CDR3nt: TGTGCCAGCAGCGTAGAGGGGGGACGCTACAATGAGCAGTTCTTC
abundance: NA
j_gene: TRBJ2-1
v_gene: TRBV9
d_gene: NA

CDR3aa: CASSLDGREYNEQFF
CDR3nt: TGTGCCAGCAGCTTGGACGGGAGGGAGTACAATGAGCAGTTCTTC
abundance: NA
j_gene: TRBJ2-1
v_gene: TRBV7-3
d_gene: TRBD2

CDR3aa: CASSQGESRRETQYF
CDR3nt: TGCGCCAGCAGCCAAGGGGAGTCGCGGCGGGAGACCCAGTACTTC
abundance: NA
j_gene: TRBJ2-5
v_gene: TRBV4-3
d_gene: NA

CDR3aa: CASSVKEYNEQFF
CDR3nt: TGTGCCAGCAGTGTTAAGGAGTACAATGAGCAGTTCTTC
abundance: NA
j_gene: TRBJ2-1
v_gene: TRBV25-1
d_gene: NA

CDR3aa: CSVGETVGEKLFF
CDR3nt: TGCAGCGTGGGGGAGACAGTTGGGGAAAAACTGTTTTTT
abundance: NA
j_gene: TRBJ1-4
v_gene: TRBV29-1
d_gene: NA

CDR3aa: CSVEVKGNEQYF
CDR3nt: TGCAGCGTTGAAGTGAAGGGGAACGAGCAGTACTTC
abundance: NA
j_gene: TRBJ2-7
v_gene: TRBV29-1
d_gene: NA

CDR3aa: CASSPAGRTYEQYF
CDR3nt: TGTGCCAGCAGCCCGGCCGGACGGACCTACGAGCAGTACTTC
abundance: NA
j_gene: TRBJ2-7
v_gene: TRBV6-2/TRBV6-3
d_gene: NA

CDR3aa: CASSPMAGGPQETQYF
CDR3nt: TGTGCCAGCAGCCCCATGGCGGGAGGGCCTCAAGAGACCCAGTACTTC
abundance: NA
j_gene: TRBJ2-5
v_gene: TRBV3-1
d_gene: TRBD2

CDR3aa: CASSQDGSGRRDEQFF
CDR3nt: TGTGCCAGCAGCCAAGACGGTAGCGGGAGGCGGGATGAGCAGTTCTTC
abundance: NA
j_gene: TRBJ2-1
v_gene: TRBV3-1
d_gene: TRBD2

CDR3aa: CASSPSGTVYEQYF
CDR3nt: TGCGCCAGCAGCCCGTCCGGGACAGTCTACGAGCAGTACTTC
abundance: NA
j_gene: TRBJ2-7
v_gene: TRBV4-3
d_gene: TRBD1

CDR3aa: CASSPYPGAYEQYF
CDR3nt: TGTGCCAGCAGCCCCTATCCGGGGGCCTACGAGCAGTACTTC
abundance: NA
j_gene: TRBJ2-7
v_gene: TRBV3-1
d_gene: NA

CDR3aa: CAGYRGIDGYTF
CDR3nt: TGTGCCGGATACAGAGGAATAGATGGCTACACCTTC
abundance: NA
j_gene: TRBJ1-2
v_gene: TRBV30
d_gene: NA

CDR3aa: CAWTSGDPNEQFF
CDR3nt: TGTGCCTGGACGTCAGGGGATCCCAATGAGCAGTTCTTC
abundance: NA
j_gene: TRBJ2-1
v_gene: TRBV30
d_gene: NA

CDR3aa: CASSLTSGSLGEQFF
CDR3nt: TGTGCCAGCAGTTTAACTAGCGGGAGTCTCGGGGAGCAGTTCTTC
abundance: NA
j_gene: TRBJ2-1
v_gene: TRBV27
d_gene: TRBD2

CDR3aa: CASSSSTGGPATDTQYF
CDR3nt: TGTGCCAGCAGCTCTTCGACAGGGGGCCCTGCCACAGATACGCAGTATTTT
abundance: NA
j_gene: TRBJ2-3
v_gene: TRBV7-2
d_gene: TRBD1

CDR3aa: CSVRSGTDTQYF
CDR3nt: TGCAGCGTTAGGTCCGGCACAGATACGCAGTATTTT
abundance: NA
j_gene: TRBJ2-3
v_gene: TRBV29-1
d_gene: NA

CDR3aa: CAWTQGPKNIQYF
CDR3nt: TGTGCCTGGACCCAGGGGCCCAAAAACATTCAGTACTTC
abundance: NA
j_gene: TRBJ2-4
v_gene: TRBV30
d_gene: NA

CDR3aa: CASSLQGGKNQPQHF
CDR3nt: TGTGCCAGCAGCTTACAGGGGGGGAAGAATCAGCCCCAGCATTTT
abundance: NA
j_gene: TRBJ1-5
v_gene: TRBV7-2
d_gene: TRBD1

CDR3aa: CASRPKFF
CDR3nt: TGTGCCAGCCGCCCTAAGTTCTTC
abundance: NA
j_gene: TRBJ2-1
v_gene: TRBV21-1
d_gene: NA

CDR3aa: CAWRRQGLANYGYTF
CDR3nt: TGTGCCTGGAGAAGGCAGGGATTAGCTAACTATGGCTACACCTTC
abundance: NA
j_gene: TRBJ1-2
v_gene: TRBV30
d_gene: NA

CDR3aa: CASSQMRMTGPYGYTF
CDR3nt: TGCGCCAGCAGCCAAATGAGGATGACAGGACCCTATGGCTACACCTTC
abundance: NA
j_gene: TRBJ1-2
v_gene: TRBV4-3
d_gene: NA

CDR3aa: CSARDLSRTQSYTF
CDR3nt: TGCAGTGCTAGAGATCTGAGTAGGACTCAGTCCTACACCTTC
abundance: NA
j_gene: TRBJ1-2
v_gene: TRBV20-1
d_gene: NA

CDR3aa: CSAEGTSGRQDTQYF
CDR3nt: TGCAGTGCTGAGGGGACTAGCGGGAGACAAGATACGCAGTATTTT
abundance: NA
j_gene: TRBJ2-3
v_gene: TRBV20-1
d_gene: TRBD2

CDR3aa: CASSLGGLAGEGQFF
CDR3nt: TGTGCCAGCAGCTTGGGGGGACTAGCGGGAGAGGGGCAGTTCTTC
abundance: NA
j_gene: TRBJ2-1
v_gene: TRBV13
d_gene: TRBD2

CDR3aa: CASSLERQDQPQHF
CDR3nt: TGTGCCAGCAGCTTAGAACGACAGGATCAGCCCCAGCATTTT
abundance: once
j_gene: TRBJ1-5
v_gene: TRBV7-2
d_gene: NA

CDR3aa: CSARAQTGEFYNEQFF
CDR3nt: TGCAGTGCTAGAGCTCAAACGGGAGAATTCTACAATGAGCAGTTCTTC
abundance: NA
j_gene: TRBJ2-1
v_gene: TRBV20-1
d_gene: NA

CDR3aa: CASQTGVGNTIYF
CDR3nt: TGTGCCAGTCAGACAGGGGTTGGAAACACCATATATTTT
abundance: NA
j_gene: TRBJ1-3
v_gene: TRBV28
d_gene: TRBD1

CDR3aa: CTFSELAQDQETQYF
CDR3nt: TGTACTTTCAGTGAATTGGCGCAAGACCAAGAGACCCAGTACTTC
abundance: NA
j_gene: TRBJ2-5
v_gene: TRBV25-1
d_gene: NA

CDR3aa: CASSQGGARSSYNEQFF
CDR3nt: TGCGCCAGCAGCCAAGGCGGGGCGAGGAGCTCCTACAATGAGCAGTTCTTC
abundance: NA
j_gene: TRBJ2-1
v_gene: TRBV4-1
d_gene: NA

CDR3aa: CATSREKVFYEQYF
CDR3nt: TGTGCCACCAGCAGAGAAAAGGTTTTCTACGAGCAGTACTTC
abundance: NA
j_gene: TRBJ2-7
v_gene: TRBV15
d_gene: NA

CDR3aa: CASRSEGHQYF
CDR3nt: TGTGCCAGCAGGTCGGAGGGACACCAGTACTTC
abundance: NA
j_gene: TRBJ2-5
v_gene: TRBV12-3/TRBV12-4
d_gene: NA

CDR3aa: CASSYSDGRALEQYF
CDR3nt: TGTGCCAGCAGTTACTCAGACGGGAGGGCCCTTGAGCAGTACTTC
abundance: NA
j_gene: TRBJ2-7
v_gene: TRBV6-5
d_gene: TRBD2

CDR3aa: CAWSVVSTGELFF
CDR3nt: TGTGCCTGGAGTGTAGTCTCCACCGGGGAGCTGTTTTTT
abundance: NA
j_gene: TRBJ2-2
v_gene: TRBV30
d_gene: NA

CDR3aa: CATSRDWSEQFF
CDR3nt: TGTGCCACCAGCAGAGACTGGAGTGAGCAGTTCTTC
abundance: NA
j_gene: TRBJ2-1
v_gene: TRBV15
d_gene: NA

CDR3aa: CSVTLNSNEQFF
CDR3nt: TGCAGCGTGACGTTGAACTCCAATGAGCAGTTCTTC
abundance: NA
j_gene: TRBJ2-1
v_gene: TRBV29-1
d_gene: NA

CDR3aa: CAWSVPPNYGYTF
CDR3nt: TGTGCCTGGAGTGTACCACCTAACTATGGCTACACCTTC
abundance: NA
j_gene: TRBJ1-2
v_gene: TRBV30
d_gene: NA

CDR3aa: CATSRDSSYGYTF
CDR3nt: TGTGCCACCAGCAGAGACTCCAGCTATGGCTACACCTTC
abundance: NA
j_gene: TRBJ1-2
v_gene: TRBV15
d_gene: NA

CDR3aa: CSARDSSGSNEQFF
CDR3nt: TGCAGTGCTAGAGATTCTAGCGGGAGTAATGAGCAGTTCTTC
abundance: NA
j_gene: TRBJ2-1
v_gene: TRBV20-1
d_gene: TRBD2

CDR3aa: CASSLAGGIAYNEQFF
CDR3nt: TGCGCCAGCAGCTTGGCGGGTGGGATAGCCTACAATGAGCAGTTCTTC
abundance: NA
j_gene: TRBJ2-1
v_gene: TRBV5-1
d_gene: NA

CDR3aa: CSVAIANTGELFF
CDR3nt: TGCAGCGTAGCAATCGCGAACACCGGGGAGCTGTTTTTT
abundance: NA
j_gene: TRBJ2-2
v_gene: TRBV29-1
d_gene: NA

CDR3aa: CATPGQGYTGELFF
CDR3nt: TGCGCCACCCCGGGACAGGGGTACACCGGGGAGCTGTTTTTT
abundance: NA
j_gene: TRBJ2-2
v_gene: TRBV20-1
d_gene: TRBD1

CDR3aa: CASSPYRAETDTQYF
CDR3nt: TGTGCCAGCAGTCCATACAGGGCCGAAACAGATACGCAGTATTTT
abundance: NA
j_gene: TRBJ2-3
v_gene: TRBV27
d_gene: NA

CDR3aa: CSAGSRDFPGSYEQYF
CDR3nt: TGCAGTGCGGGAAGCCGGGACTTCCCAGGGTCCTACGAGCAGTACTTC
abundance: NA
j_gene: TRBJ2-7
v_gene: TRBV20-1
d_gene: NA

CDR3aa: CASSQVSGANVLTF
CDR3nt: TGCGCCAGCAGCCAAGTAAGTGGGGCCAACGTCCTGACTTTC
abundance: NA
j_gene: TRBJ2-6
v_gene: TRBV4-3
d_gene: NA

CDR3aa: CASSETGVMQETQYF
CDR3nt: TGTGCCAGCAGCGAGACAGGGGTCATGCAAGAGACCCAGTACTTC
abundance: NA
j_gene: TRBJ2-5
v_gene: TRBV7-2
d_gene: TRBD1

CDR3aa: CASSPRYGGAYEQYF
CDR3nt: TGTGCCAGCAGCCCGAGGTATGGCGGAGCCTACGAGCAGTACTTC
abundance: NA
j_gene: TRBJ2-7
v_gene: TRBV7-8
d_gene: NA

CDR3aa: CASSVVDRGEQYF
CDR3nt: TGTGCCAGCAGCGTAGTGGACCGAGGGGAGCAGTACTTC
abundance: NA
j_gene: TRBJ2-7
v_gene: TRBV9
d_gene: NA

CDR3aa: CASSLEGDRDQPQHF
CDR3nt: TGCGCCAGCAGCTTGGAAGGCGACAGGGATCAGCCCCAGCATTTT
abundance: NA
j_gene: TRBJ1-5
v_gene: TRBV5-1
d_gene: TRBD1

CDR3aa: CATGVTYQFDTQYF
CDR3nt: TGTGCCACAGGGGTTACGTACCAGTTTGATACGCAGTATTTT
abundance: NA
j_gene: TRBJ2-3
v_gene: TRBV28
d_gene: NA

CDR3aa: CATSGGEKLFF
CDR3nt: TGTGCCACCAGTGGCGGTGAAAAACTGTTTTTT
abundance: once
j_gene: TRBJ1-4
v_gene: TRBV24-1
d_gene: NA

CDR3aa: CAWSVRHLNTITEAFF
CDR3nt: TGTGCCTGGAGTGTACGGCACTTAAACACGATCACTGAAGCTTTCTTT
abundance: NA
j_gene: TRBJ1-1
v_gene: TRBV30
d_gene: NA